This TCR beta chain stems from a study of type 1 and type 2 diabetes patients (dated by TCRdb to the mid-2010s). Study-wide context: Recruited in China, the cohort was made up of fewer than ten type 1 diabetes patients, four type 2 diabetes patients and 6 or 7 nondiabetic controls. Sequencing of the TCRbeta libraries was paired-end and was performed on Illumina HiSeq 2000 or MiSeq instruments. In the study, high-throughput sequencing was used to profile TCRbeta repertoires so that type 1 diabetes, type 2 diabetes and nondiabetic individuals could be compared. A total of fewer than 25,000,000 paired-end reads was generated across the whole study. Throughout the study, CD4 or CD8 MicroBeads on MACS columns were used to positively select CD4+ and CD8+ T cells from PBMCs. When approximately 21-cycle amplification was compared with roughly 24-cycle amplification, V gene usage looked similar, suggesting that primer efficiencies were similar and PCR bias was random. Type 2 diabetes patients were included as a disease comparison group for the type 1 diabetes patients. What the authors observed across the whole study: Highly correlated V and J gene usage patterns were observed for type 2 diabetes and control samples, with an average of around 0.97 between samples. Because only a limited number of T2D and control samples were sequenced, some T1D-only HECs might also be present in more T2D or control samples. In both CD4+ and CD8+ T cells, type 2 diabetes repertoires were highly diverse, with diversity significantly greater than that of type 1 diabetes repertoires. Type 2 diabetes patients had few highly-expanded CD4+ clones, median one, accounting for a median approximately 4% of reads. The study groups were not matched for age and gender, which could possibly have biased interpretation.

Instrument on record: Illumina MiSeq. TCRbeta CDR3 amplification used genomic DNA from the sorted T cell subsets as template. The TCRbeta CDR3 region was amplified by multiplex PCR with 30 forward and 13 reverse primers. After the PCR products were purified with AMPure XP beads, a second PCR of 20 to 30 cycles was run to add indices and adaptors. Libraries were gel-purified using the QIAquick Gel Extraction Kit before sequencing. Per the original workflow: Paired-end reads were merged with FLASH and aligned to IMGT V, D and J germline references using IgBLAST. Reads with below 70% alignment identity to germline references were discarded, leaving some 10 million reads study-wide. Following IMGT definitions, CDR3 boundaries, reading frame and productivity were assigned. Clones at or above 1% of reads were defined as highly-expanded clones, and diversity was measured by normalized Shannon entropy. Unpaired two-tailed t-tests were used to test group differences in Shannon entropy. TCRdb trimmed public reads at Q25 via fastp, called clones via MiXCR and kept in-frame beta chains. When rows share a CDR3 protein, they turn into one entry using the most common DNA and genes. For this entry, the V and J calls and clone size follow TCRdb and not the study's own pipeline. This sample comprises approximately 260,000 distinct CDR3 sequences, roughly 50% of them detected only once. Together, the top ten hold roughly 15% of the sample.

Every diabetic patient fulfilled standard classification criteria for type 1 or type 2 diabetes, and glucose and C-peptide were evaluated using WHO-recommended methods. Donors with other autoimmune diseases or infections within the previous four weeks were excluded. Roughly 11 milliliters of peripheral blood were drawn from each participant. LymphoPrep density separation was used to isolate PBMCs. From its cysteine to its phenylalanine, the CDR3 spans 17 amino acids. Just the 51-base CDR3 DNA is kept, in frame starting at base 1. V is pared back by 3 bases and J by 0 bases, with 15 bases lying between the germline termini. CDR1 SGHTA and CDR2 FQGNSA are derived from the germline V gene. This clonotype was found a few times. It lacks a known antigen. The sample holds no much larger clone one base away, and base qualities are not on file.

The sequence is built from TRBV7-2 and TRBJ2-1; TRBD1 might be the D gene, on 6 matching bases. The clonotype comes from a man younger than 30 with type 2 diabetes. The sample comprised peripheral blood mononuclear cells (PBMCs). The nucleotides read TGTGCCAGCAGCTTGTCGGGACAAACATTCTCCTACAATGAGCAGTTCTTC. Its protein is CASSLSGQTFSYNEQFF.